Below, 25 T cell receptor beta chains from the same sample are listed, as sequenced in a study of beta chain features in type 1 diabetes. The sequenced template was cDNA made from the entire isolated RNA. Clones were read by immunoSEQ multiplex PCR, and TCRdb kept only the in-frame ones, dropping some. This sample has roughly 50,000 clones, with under 60% found just once. The antigens for these receptors are not known. Study-wide results and caveats: In all four CD4+ subsets, TCRB CDR3 length was significantly, moderately reduced in type 1 diabetes.

The specimen was Tregs from blood. The receptors shown here come from a woman between 40 and 50 years old with type 1 diabetes.

The genes are TRBV10-2 and TRBJ2-2, with a possible D match to TRBD2 (6 bases). CDR3 length: 14 amino acids. The germline CDR1 and CDR2 sequences are WSHSY and SAAADI. Trimming left V 5 bases short and J 5 bases short, with 12 bases between. The CDR3 bases are TGCGCCAGCAGTTCCCAGGGAGGAACCGGGGAGCTGTTTTTT. This translates into CASSSQGGTGELFF.

This chain links TRBV7-2 with TRBJ1-6; possible D gene TRBD1, 6 bases. From germline, CDR1 is SGHTA and CDR2 FQGNSA. The CDR3 sequence is 14 residues long. The V gene lost 3 bases and the J gene lost 10 bases, with 13 bases spanning the gap. The CDR3 DNA follows: TGTGCCAGCAGCTTCATGAACAGGGACTCACCCCTCCACTTT. As protein: CASSFMNRDSPLHF.

The V gene is TRBV6-1, the J gene TRBJ1-2; D is ambiguous. Trimming pared 0 bases from V and 8 bases from J, leaving 7 bases between. The CDR3 loop spans 12 amino acids. The germline CDR1 and CDR2 sequences are MNHNS and SASEGT. CDR3 nucleotides: TGTGCCAGCAGTGAAGCTAGAGTGGGCTACACCTTC. This gives the protein CASSEARVGYTF.

The J gene is TRBJ1-1, the V gene TRBV7-9; 7 positions agree with TRBD1. V lost 1 base and J lost 5; bases outside the gene matches: 7. The CDR3 contains 15 residues. CDR1 and CDR2 (germline): SEHNR, FQNEAQ (reference sequence). CDR3 residues: CASSLVRDRATEAFF. DNA of the CDR3: TGTGCCAGCAGCTTAGTCCGTGACAGGGCAACTGAAGCTTTCTTT.

This clone showed up just a few times. V usage is TRBV19 and J usage is TRBJ1-5; D unclear. V was clipped by 5 bases and J by 9 bases, with 11 bases between them. Germline V CDR1 and CDR2: LNHDA, SQIVND (reference sequence). The CDR3 totals 12 residues. CDR3 bases: TGTGCCAGTAGTCCCCCGGCGGGGCCCCAGCATTTT. Translation: CASSPPAGPQHF. The full variable domain, completed using reference TRBV19 and TRBJ1-5, is DGGITQSPKYLFRKEGQNVTLSCEQNLNHDAMYWYRQDPGQGLRLIYYSQIVNDFQKGDIAEGYSVSREKKESFPLTVTSAQKNPTAFYLCASSPPAGPQHFGDGTRLSIL.

The chain couples TRBV9 to TRBJ2-7, with D maybe TRBD2 (5 bases). Per germline, CDR1 SGDLS and CDR2 YYNGEE. Trimming stripped 1 base from V and 7 bases from J, with 12 bases between. The CDR3 spans 13 residues. The CDR3: CASSVSTSGEQYF. Here the CDR3 DNA reads TGTGCCAGCAGCGTAAGTACCTCGGGAGAGCAGTACTTC.

Only one count was recorded for this clone. The chain employs TRBV7-3 and TRBJ1-6, with a tentative D call TRBD1 (6 bases). CDR3 length: 15 residues. Germline-derived CDR1 and CDR2 are SGHTA and FQGTGA. V dropped 0 bases and J dropped 7 bases, with 10 bases sitting between them. DNA for the CDR3: TGTGCCAGCAGCTTAACGCGGGGGGCCAATTCACCCCTCCACTTT. Protein product: CASSLTRGANSPLHF.

The rearrangement joins TRBV13 to TRBJ1-5, with 7 nucleotides matching TRBD1. The germline gives CDR1 PRHDT, CDR2 FYEKMQ (reference sequence). V was pared by 0 bases and J by 7 bases, with 3 bases of the junction left unmatched. The CDR3 loop spans 14 amino acids. For the CDR3, the DNA is TGTGCCAGCAGCTTAGGTCCAGGGGGACAGCCCCAGCATTTT. Its protein is CASSLGPGGQPQHF. Variable domain in full (rest from reference TRBV13 and TRBJ1-5): AAGVIQSPRHLIKEKRETATLKCYPIPRHDTVYWYQQGPGQDPQFLISFYEKMQSDKGSIPDRFSAQQFSDYHSELNMSSLELGDSALYFCASSLGPGGQPQHFGDGTRLSIL.

J is TRBJ2-3 and V is TRBV9, with 9 bases matching TRBD1. V was clipped by 4 bases and J by 2 bases; unmatched bases: 5. The CDR3 loop spans 15 amino acids. CDR1 SGDLS and CDR2 YYNGEE come from the germline V gene. In DNA, the CDR3 is TGTGCCAGCAGCCTATGGACAGGGGACACAGATACGCAGTATTTT. Protein: CASSLWTGDTDTQYF.

This clone is medium-sized (0.01 to 0.1%) within its sample. The V and J genes are TRBV9 and TRBJ2-1; the match to TRBD2 covers 10 bases. Trimming at V came to 6 bases and at J to 1 base, leaving 4 bases not matched to a gene. Per the germline V gene, CDR1 is SGDLS and CDR2 is YYNGEE. The CDR3 is 15 residues long. CDR3 DNA sequence: TGTGCCAGCACCCCGACTAGCGGGTCCTACAATGAGCAGTTCTTC. Translated: CASTPTSGSYNEQFF.

The V gene is TRBV29-1, the J gene TRBJ2-1; 8 bases fit TRBD2. CDR3 length equals 10 residues. CDR1 and CDR2 from the germline V gene are SQVTM and ANQGSEA. The V and J ends lost 7 bases and 12 bases, in that order; junction bases with no gene match: 5. The CDR3 loop is CSAGGALQFF. The CDR3 nucleotides are TGCAGCGCGGGGGGGGCGTTGCAGTTCTTC.

This clone was detected only a few times. The V and J genes are TRBV14 and TRBJ1-2; TRBD1 matches 7 bases. CDR1 is SGHDN and CDR2 is FVKESK in the germline V gene. Unmatched junction bases numbered 2, after V lost 1 base and J lost 6 bases. This CDR3 is built from 13 residues. The CDR3 coding sequence is TGTGCCAGCAGCCAAGCGACAGGGAATGGCTACACCTTC. Translation gives CASSQATGNGYTF.

The V call is TRBV7-9, the J call TRBJ2-7; 8 nucleotides match TRBD1. Germline lookup yields CDR1 SEHNR and CDR2 FQNEAQ (reference sequence). V shed 5 bases, J shed 5 bases, and the junction held 8 bases outside the gene matches. The CDR3 loop spans 14 amino acids. The CDR3 DNA follows: TGTGCCAGCAGCCAATGGACAGGGTTCGACGAGCAGTACTTC. It codes for CASSQWTGFDEQYF.

The chain carries TRBV7-2 and TRBJ2-7; no firm D call. The V end lost 4 bases, the J end lost 0 bases, and 10 bases lay between the germline ends. This CDR3 spans 14 amino acids. Germline V CDR1 and CDR2: SGHTA, FQGNSA. CDR3 residues: CASSSVTSSYEQYF. Written as DNA, the CDR3 is TGTGCCAGCAGCTCCGTCACCAGCTCCTACGAGCAGTACTTC. The full variable domain, with the rest looked up from reference TRBV7-2 and TRBJ2-7, is GAGVSQSPSNKVTEKGKDVELRCDPISGHTALYWYRQSLGQGLEFLIYFQGNSAPDKSGLPSDRFSAERTGGSVSTLTIQRTQQEDSAVYLCASSSVTSSYEQYFGPGTRLTVT.

The J gene is TRBJ1-6, the V gene TRBV13; D ambiguous. The germline V gene encodes CDR1 PRHDT and CDR2 FYEKMQ (reference sequence). There are 13 residues in the CDR3. Trimming left V 5 bases short and J 11 bases short, with 13 bases between. Here the CDR3 reads CASSPGRVPPLHF. The DNA for the CDR3 is TGTGCCAGCAGCCCGGGGAGGGTTCCACCCCTCCACTTT.

The chain carries TRBV7-9 and TRBJ2-5; D call uncertain. Judging by the DNA end, TRBJ2-7 fits better; the J call may be wrong. This CDR3 is 14 amino acids long. Looked up from germline, CDR1 is SEHNR and CDR2 is FQNEAQ (reference sequence). The CDR3 protein is CASSLSIVSYEQYF. The CDR3 coding sequence is TGTGCCAGCAGCTTGTCTATCGTCTCCTACGAGCAGTACTTC.

This clone occurred a few times. The V call is TRBV9, the J call TRBJ2-2; possibly TRBD2 for D (6 bases). The germline V gene has CDR1 SGDLS and CDR2 YYNGEE. The CDR3 spans 14 residues. Trimming removed 3 bases at V and 2 bases at J, with 8 bases between. The CDR3 DNA follows: TGTGCCAGCAGCGGGACTATCAACACCGGGGAGCTGTTTTTT. This gives the protein CASSGTINTGELFF.

This clone turned up a few times. The rearrangement joins TRBV7-2 to TRBJ2-1; perhaps TRBD1 as D (6 bases). CDR1 is SGHTA, CDR2 FQGNSA, per germline. This CDR3 has 13 amino acids. V was cut by 5 bases and J by 6 bases, with 11 bases left in between. Here the CDR3 DNA reads TGTGCCAGCAGCCCCAGGGGTGGCAATGAGCAGTTCTTC. Its translation: CASSPRGGNEQFF.

V gene TRBV28 combines with J gene TRBJ1-1; D gene unclear. Between the trimmed V and J ends, which lost 6 bases and 4 bases, there was a span of 6 bases. CDR3 size: 11 residues. Per the germline V gene, CDR1 is MDHEN and CDR2 is SYDVKM. In DNA, the CDR3 is TGTGCCAGCAGCTGGAGCACTGAAGCTTTCTTT. Translated: CASSWSTEAFF.

This clone came up a few times. V usage is TRBV19 and J usage is TRBJ1-5; TRBD1 aligns across 9 bases. Germline V gives CDR1 LNHDA, CDR2 SQIVND (reference sequence). The CDR3 is 17 amino acids. Losses at the gene ends were 4 bases for V and 7 bases for J; bases not matched to a gene: 14. CDR3 sequence: CASSNGGGQGMGQPQHF. Here the CDR3 DNA reads TGTGCCAGTAGTAACGGTGGGGGACAGGGAATGGGACAGCCCCAGCATTTT. Combining the CDR3 with reference TRBV19 and TRBJ1-5 gives the whole variable domain DGGITQSPKYLFRKEGQNVTLSCEQNLNHDAMYWYRQDPGQGLRLIYYSQIVNDFQKGDIAEGYSVSREKKESFPLTVTSAQKNPTAFYLCASSNGGGQGMGQPQHFGDGTRLSIL.

There are a few counts of this clone. The chain combines TRBV10-3 with TRBJ1-6; D gene ambiguous. The CDR3 contains 14 residues. V was shortened by 3 bases and J by 7 bases, with 10 bases between the two germline ends. The V gene's germline CDR1 is ENHRY and CDR2 SYGVKD. CDR3 nucleotide sequence: TGTGCCATCAGTGATTCTGTGAGAAATTCACCCCTCCACTTT. It codes for CAISDSVRNSPLHF.

The V call is TRBV9, the J call TRBJ2-1, with TRBD1 as a possible D gene (6 bases). The CDR3 consists of 17 residues. Germline values: CDR1 SGDLS, CDR2 YYNGEE. The V and J ends lost 2 bases and 7 bases respectively, with 22 bases between them. The DNA of the CDR3 is TGTGCCAGCAGCGTTCGAAGTACAGGGATGGGTTGGAATGAGCAGTTCTTC. This encodes CASSVRSTGMGWNEQFF.

This clone appeared a few times. J is TRBJ2-1 and V is TRBV5-4; TRBD1 matches at 10 bases. After removal of 4 bases from V and 5 bases from J, the junction contained 6 bases not matched to a gene. From germline, CDR1 is SGHNT and CDR2 YYREEE (reference sequence). The CDR3 totals 15 residues. In DNA, the CDR3 is TGTGCCAGCAGCCCTGGGACAGGGGCACACAATGAGCAGTTCTTC. Protein: CASSPGTGAHNEQFF.

The rearrangement uses TRBV10-3 and TRBJ1-2; TRBD1 might be the D (6 bases). Germline CDR1 reads ENHRY; CDR2 reads SYGVKD. The CDR3 contains 14 residues. Deletions cut 10 bases from V and 4 bases from J, with 19 bases between. The CDR3 spells CASSGTSSGYGYTF. The DNA of the CDR3 is TGTGCCAGTTCCGGGACATCCTCGGGCTATGGCTACACCTTC.

The chain has TRBV5-8 and TRBJ2-3, with D maybe TRBD2 (5 bases). The CDR3 runs to 13 residues. Trimming removed 5 bases at V and 4 bases at J, with 11 bases between. Germline V CDR1 and CDR2: SGHTS, YDEGEE. The CDR3: CASRKLGADTQYF. The DNA of the CDR3 is TGTGCCAGCAGGAAACTAGGCGCAGATACGCAGTATTTT.